The clone carrying this T cell receptor beta chain was counted only a few times. Its antigen is unknown. The sample comes from a study of cytomegalovirus exposure and HLA in healthy donors. Whole-study results and caveats: In a later analysis, TCR beta V- and J-gene trimming was associated with a missense DCLRE1C variant. Reportedly, TCR beta sequences accurately predicted HLA-A and HLA-B alleles in most subjects. A later analysis, which compared TCR beta chains of equal frequency, found the HLA-associated ones more clonally expanded.

This CDR3 is built from 15 residues. The V end lost 3 bases, the J end lost 6 bases, and 17 bases lay between the germline ends. Germline V gene lookup returns CDR1 SGHRS and CDR2 YFSETQ. The PCR contained 60 Vbeta and 13 Jbeta primers. The table came from immunoSEQ multiplex PCR; TCRdb's copy has only in-frame clones and leaves some out. The sample carries some 210,000 clones, over 60% recorded once. This rearrangement joins TRBV5-1 to TRBJ2-3, with D unclear. The sample comprised PBMCs. The TCR originated in a woman in her 30s in good health and CMV-seropositive. CDR3 sequence (DNA): TGCGCCAGCAGCTCCGAGGCTCTGGAGATGGATACGCAGTATTTT. Translating gives CASSSEALEMDTQYF. Drawing the rest from reference TRBV5-1 and TRBJ2-3, the complete variable domain is KAGVTQTPRYLIKTRGQQVTLSCSPISGHRSVSWYQQTPGQGLQFLFEYFSETQRNKGNFPGRFSGRQFSNSRSEMNVSTLELGDSALYLCASSSEALEMDTQYFGPGTRLTVL.